This TCR beta chain emerged from a study of patients and donors after allogeneic stem cell transplantation (TCRdb year 2020). On this clonotype itself: Its cognate antigen has yet to be identified. Per-base qualities were not stored, and no clone one base away is much larger.

Including the terminal cysteine and phenylalanine, the CDR3 comprises 12 residues. The entry retains the CDR3 DNA only, 36 bases that are in frame from base 1. Via the germline V gene, CDR1 is SGHRS and CDR2 YFSETQ. V is reduced by 7 bases and J by 6 bases, leaving a spacing of 14 bases between them. The library came from RT-PCR. Sequencer: NextSeq 550. TCRdb's own reprocessing of the public reads used fastp at Q25 and MiXCR and kept productive beta chains. Rows with one shared CDR3 protein collapse into an entry with the most common genes and DNA. This sample comprises 190,000 or so distinct CDR3 sequences, less than 50% of them detected only once. The ten largest clones represent roughly 10% of the sample.

Recombination connected TRBV5-1 to TRBJ2-7; TRBD1 might be the D gene, on 6 matching bases. Sequencing was carried out using blood, either unsorted or a sorted T cell fraction (not recorded which). The clonotype was recovered from a human donor who was either an allogeneic HSCT recipient or a stem cell or donor lymphocyte infusion donor (not recorded which). It is not recorded whose cells these are; they may come from a transplant donor. The CDR3 reads CASGTGNGEQYF. The nucleotide sequence reads as follows: TGCGCCAGCGGCACAGGGAACGGCGAGCAGTACTTC. The reference TRBV5-1 and TRBJ2-7 proteins fill in what lies around the CDR3, so the full variable domain reads KAGVTQTPRYLIKTRGQQVTLSCSPISGHRSVSWYQQTPGQGLQFLFEYFSETQRNKGNFPGRFSGRQFSNSRSEMNVSTLELGDSALYLCASGTGNGEQYFGPGTRLTVT.